Presented here are 17 T cell receptor beta chains from one specimen sequenced in a study of shared clonotypes between healthy human individuals. Here immunoSEQ multiplex PCR was the method, and the copy in TCRdb shows in-frame clones only, minus some. The sample has around 1.1 million clones, 78% seen once. Sequenced input: memory CD4+ T cells from PBMCs. As for subset: CD45RA-negative fraction. The receptor source for this set is a man younger than 35 in good health. Some clones in this sample may be carry-over from other donors' samples.

The chain carries TRBV30 and TRBJ2-7; 15 positions match TRBD2. V shed 3 bases and J 3 bases; nucleotides not matched to a gene: 12. This CDR3 contains 18 residues. Looked up from germline, CDR1 is GTSNPN and CDR2 is SVGIG (reference sequence). The CDR3 reads CAWSGTGLAGGPYYEQYF. CDR3 nucleotides: TGTGCCTGGAGCGGAACTGGACTAGCGGGAGGGCCGTACTACGAGCAGTACTTC.

The V call is TRBV27, the J call TRBJ2-5; tentative D call: TRBD1 (6 bases). V lost 8 bases and J 4 bases, leaving 20 bases between the germline ends. CDR3 length equals 15 residues. The V gene's germline CDR1 is MNHEY and CDR2 SMNVEV (reference sequence). DNA of the CDR3: TGTGCCAGCGGGCCCAGAAGACAGGCGCCAGAGACCCAGTACTTC. Translation: CASGPRRQAPETQYF.

The chain carries TRBV7-7 and TRBJ1-1, with D unresolved. The V gene's germline CDR1 is SSHAT and CDR2 FNYEAQ (reference sequence). With 5 bases removed from V and 0 bases from J, the gap between germline ends came to 10 bases. The CDR3 is 14 amino acids. The CDR3 DNA sequence: TGTGCCAGCAGCCCCCAGGCCATGAACACTGAAGCTTTCTTT. Amino acids: CASSPQAMNTEAFF.

This clone was seen only a few times. This chain connects TRBV2 to TRBJ1-1; no definite D call. The CDR3 length is 13 residues. V lost 4 bases, J lost 3 bases, and 9 bases lay in between. In germline, CDR1 is SNHLY, CDR2 FYNNEI. In nucleotides, the CDR3 is TGTGCCAGCAGTGTGAGCGTGGACACTGAAGCTTTCTTT. Protein product: CASSVSVDTEAFF.

The V call is TRBV2, the J call TRBJ1-4, with D hard to call. This CDR3 has 13 residues. Trimming took off 8 bases at V and 8 bases at J, with 15 bases between the two ends. The germline V gene encodes CDR1 SNHLY and CDR2 FYNNEI. CDR3 nucleotides: TGTGCCAGCGCGACGGAACCTTCGGAAAAACTGTTTTTT. It is translated as CASATEPSEKLFF.

The chain links TRBV11-2 to TRBJ2-1; D is ambiguous. Germline CDR1 is SGHAT and CDR2 is FQNNGV. V lost 4 bases to trimming and J lost 0 bases, with 13 bases between them. The CDR3 covers 16 residues. CDR3 in amino acids: CASSSLTESSYNEQFF. For the CDR3, the DNA is TGTGCCAGCAGCTCCCTAACAGAATCCTCCTACAATGAGCAGTTCTTC.

This chain connects TRBV6-1 to TRBJ2-1; D may be TRBD2 (5 bases). The CDR3 has 14 residues. CDR1 and CDR2 from the germline V gene are MNHNS and SASEGT. V gave up 7 bases and J gave up 7 bases, with 17 bases separating them. CDR3 in amino acids: CASIEGGSRNEQFF. As DNA, the CDR3 is TGTGCCAGCATCGAGGGCGGCTCTCGAAATGAGCAGTTCTTC.

J is TRBJ2-5 and V is TRBV7-8; the D is unclear. V was clipped by 0 bases and J by 10 bases, with 9 bases between them. The CDR3 covers 12 residues. Germline V lookup: CDR1 SGHVS, CDR2 FQNEAQ. CDR3 sequence: CASSLAGEVQYF. The CDR3 DNA follows: TGTGCCAGCAGCTTAGCTGGCGAAGTCCAGTACTTC. Based on the CDR3 plus reference TRBV7-8 and TRBJ2-5, the full variable domain is GAGVSQSPRYKVAKRGQDVALRCDPISGHVSLFWYQQALGQGPEFLTYFQNEAQLDKSGLPSDRFFAERPEGSVSTLKIQRTQQEDSAVYLCASSLAGEVQYFGPGTRLLVL.

The CDR3 spells CSATSGETQYF. CDR3 sequence (DNA): TGCAGCGCGACTAGCGGAGAGACCCAGTACTTC. V and J are TRBV29-1 and TRBJ2-5, with 9 bases identical to TRBD2. This CDR3 is 11 amino acids long. Per germline, CDR1 SQVTM and CDR2 ANQGSEA. Trimming cost V 7 bases and J 4 bases; bases outside gene matches: 1.

This chain links TRBV5-1 with TRBJ1-4; tentative D call: TRBD1 (5 bases). Germline CDR1 is SGHRS and CDR2 is YFSETQ. V dropped 5 bases and J dropped 4 bases, with 15 bases sitting between them. The CDR3 contains 15 residues. CDR3 DNA sequence: TGCGCCAGCAGGCCATCAGGGTCGGGTAATGAAAAACTGTTTTTT. This translates into CASRPSGSGNEKLFF.

For this clone: Other DNA sequences in this sample translate to the same CDR3. CDR3 protein: CASSPTGSGANVLTF. The CDR3 nucleotides are TGTGCCAGCTCACCAACGGGGTCTGGGGCCAACGTCCTGACTTTC. This chain connects TRBV18 to TRBJ2-6, with D tentatively TRBD2 (5 bases). Germline loops: CDR1 KGHSH, CDR2 LQKENI. V lost 2 bases and J 1 base, leaving 6 bases between the germline ends. CDR3 size: 15 residues. Combining the CDR3 with reference TRBV18 and TRBJ2-6 gives the whole variable domain NAGVMQNPRHLVRRRGQEARLRCSPMKGHSHVYWYRQLPEEGLKFMVYLQKENIIDESGMPKERFSAEFPKEGPSILRIQQVVRGDSAAYFCASSPTGSGANVLTFGAGSRLTVL.

The chain employs TRBV5-4 and TRBJ2-5, with 15 nucleotides matching TRBD2. Germline loops: CDR1 SGHNT, CDR2 YYREEE (reference sequence). Trimming removed 4 bases from V and 1 base from J; junction bases left unmatched: 8. The CDR3 is made up of 18 amino acids. The CDR3 DNA is TGTGCCAGCAGCCCTGGACTAGCGGGAGGGCCAGCCCAAGAGACCCAGTACTTC. Protein sequence: CASSPGLAGGPAQETQYF.

The CDR3 loop reads CASSLGGLQIEQYF. The DNA for the CDR3 is TGTGCCAGCAGCTTAGGAGGGTTGCAAATCGAGCAGTACTTC. The chain links TRBV7-2 to TRBJ2-7, with a weak D call TRBD2 (5 bases). Trimming removed 1 base at V and 6 bases at J, with 13 bases between. This CDR3 has 14 amino acids. Germline assignment: CDR1 SGHTA and CDR2 FQGNSA.

This clone was detected once. The rearrangement links TRBV5-8 to TRBJ2-7, with D perhaps TRBD1 (6 bases). Deletions cut 6 bases from V and 0 bases from J, with 16 bases between. Per germline, CDR1 SGHTS and CDR2 YDEGEE. CDR3 length: 15 residues. The DNA of the CDR3 is TGTGCCAGCACCTCGCCAGGGGAGCACTCCTACGAGCAGTACTTC. This gives the protein CASTSPGEHSYEQYF.

V and J are TRBV5-1 and TRBJ2-6; D unresolved. Germline V gene data show CDR1 as SGHRS and CDR2 as YFSETQ. The CDR3 consists of 14 residues. The V and J ends lost 4 bases and 0 bases respectively, with 5 bases between them. CDR3 in DNA: TGCGCCAGCAGCCAACGCTCTGGGGCCAACGTCCTGACTTTC. This codes for CASSQRSGANVLTF.

This chain connects TRBV10-3 to TRBJ1-1, with 9 positions matching TRBD1. V shed 8 bases and J 6 bases; nucleotides not matched to a gene: 7. Germline lookup yields CDR1 ENHRY and CDR2 SYGVKD. There are 13 residues in the CDR3. The CDR3 protein is CAIREQGASEAFF. The CDR3, as DNA: TGTGCCATCCGGGAACAGGGGGCATCTGAAGCTTTCTTT.

V is TRBV15 and J is TRBJ2-7; no firm D call. The CDR3 contains 14 residues. Germline V CDR1 and CDR2: LNHNV, YYDKDF (reference sequence). With 0 bases removed from V and 3 bases from J, the gap between germline ends came to 9 bases. CDR3 protein: CATSRELTIYEQYF. The CDR3 DNA reads TGTGCCACCAGCAGAGAGCTGACAATCTACGAGCAGTACTTC.